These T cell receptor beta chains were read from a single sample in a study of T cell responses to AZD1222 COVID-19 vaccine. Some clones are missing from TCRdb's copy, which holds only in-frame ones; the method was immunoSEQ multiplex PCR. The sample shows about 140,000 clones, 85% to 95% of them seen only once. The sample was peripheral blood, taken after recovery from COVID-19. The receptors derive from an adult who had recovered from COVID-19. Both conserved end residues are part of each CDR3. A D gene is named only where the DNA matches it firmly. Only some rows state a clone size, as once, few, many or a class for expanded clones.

CDR3 protein: CASSRDTDTQYF
CDR3 DNA: TGCGCCAGCAGCCGGGACACAGATACGCAGTATTTT
D gene: NA
V gene: TRBV5-1
CDR3 length: 12
J gene: TRBJ2-3
clone size: once

CDR3 protein: CASSFSANTEAFF
CDR3 DNA: TGTGCCAGCAGTTTTTCAGCGAACACTGAAGCTTTCTTT
D gene: NA
V gene: TRBV12-3/TRBV12-4
CDR3 length: 13
J gene: TRBJ1-1
clone size: NA

CDR3 protein: CSVGQRNTEAFF
CDR3 DNA: TGCAGCGTTGGGCAGAGGAACACTGAAGCTTTCTTT
D gene: NA
V gene: TRBV29-1
CDR3 length: 12
J gene: TRBJ1-1
clone size: NA

CDR3 protein: CASTSPGRGIEQYF
CDR3 DNA: TGTGCCAGCACCTCCCCGGGACGGGGGATAGAGCAGTACTTC
D gene: NA
V gene: TRBV6-5
CDR3 length: 14
J gene: TRBJ2-7
clone size: NA

CDR3 protein: CASSLEWDSSPLHF
CDR3 DNA: TGCGCCAGCAGCTTGGAATGGGACTCCTCACCCCTCCACTTT
D gene: NA
V gene: TRBV5-1
CDR3 length: 14
J gene: TRBJ1-6
clone size: NA

CDR3 protein: CASSQAMNTEAFF
CDR3 DNA: TGTGCCAGCAGTCAAGCAATGAACACTGAAGCTTTCTTT
D gene: NA
V gene: TRBV6-2/TRBV6-3
CDR3 length: 13
J gene: TRBJ1-1
clone size: NA

CDR3 protein: CASSEWGGEQFF
CDR3 DNA: TGTGCCAGCAGTGAATGGGGGGGTGAGCAGTTCTTC
D gene: TRBD2
V gene: TRBV6-1
CDR3 length: 12
J gene: TRBJ2-1
clone size: NA

CDR3 protein: CASTTGYGYTF
CDR3 DNA: TGTGCCAGCACCACGGGCTATGGCTACACCTTC
D gene: NA
V gene: TRBV6-5
CDR3 length: 11
J gene: TRBJ1-2
clone size: NA

CDR3 protein: CASSHTWDGYNEQFF
CDR3 DNA: TGTGCCAGCAGCCATACCTGGGACGGATACAATGAGCAGTTCTTC
D gene: NA
V gene: TRBV27
CDR3 length: 15
J gene: TRBJ2-1
clone size: once

CDR3 protein: CASSFGAGQGFYEQYF
CDR3 DNA: TGCGCCAGCAGCTTTGGTGCGGGACAGGGGTTCTACGAGCAGTACTTC
D gene: TRBD1
V gene: TRBV5-1
CDR3 length: 16
J gene: TRBJ2-7
clone size: once

CDR3 protein: CASSFGTGAGANVLTF
CDR3 DNA: TGCGCCAGCAGCTTCGGGACAGGGGCTGGGGCCAACGTCCTGACTTTC
D gene: TRBD1
V gene: TRBV5-1
CDR3 length: 16
J gene: TRBJ2-6
clone size: NA

CDR3 protein: CAIKEQGMTEAFF
CDR3 DNA: TGTGCCATCAAAGAACAGGGTATGACTGAAGCTTTCTTT
D gene: NA
V gene: TRBV10-3
CDR3 length: 13
J gene: TRBJ1-1
clone size: once

CDR3 protein: CASPRLAGHLGTQYF
CDR3 DNA: TGTGCCAGCCCTAGACTAGCGGGTCATCTTGGTACGCAGTATTTT
D gene: TRBD2
V gene: TRBV6-4
CDR3 length: 15
J gene: TRBJ2-3
clone size: NA

CDR3 protein: CASSPDRSNEKLFF
CDR3 DNA: TGTGCCAGCTCACCAGACAGATCTAATGAAAAACTGTTTTTT
D gene: NA
V gene: TRBV18
CDR3 length: 14
J gene: TRBJ1-4
clone size: NA

CDR3 protein: CASSPSLLRDGGNEQYF
CDR3 DNA: TGTGCCAGCAGCCCATCCCTCTTGCGGGACGGAGGGAACGAGCAGTACTTC
D gene: NA
V gene: TRBV7-9
CDR3 length: 17
J gene: TRBJ2-7
clone size: NA

CDR3 protein: CASSYGQDTEAFF
CDR3 DNA: TGTGCCAGCAGTTACGGACAAGACACTGAAGCTTTCTTT
D gene: NA
V gene: TRBV6-5
CDR3 length: 13
J gene: TRBJ1-1
clone size: NA

CDR3 protein: CASSPKIPGYTF
CDR3 DNA: TGTGCCAGCTCACCTAAGATTCCTGGCTACACCTTC
D gene: NA
V gene: TRBV18
CDR3 length: 12
J gene: TRBJ1-2
clone size: NA

CDR3 protein: CASSLDFSGSLPGEQYF
CDR3 DNA: TGTGCCAGCAGCTTAGATTTCAGCGGGAGCCTCCCCGGTGAGCAGTACTTC
D gene: TRBD2
V gene: TRBV11-2
CDR3 length: 17
J gene: TRBJ2-7
clone size: NA

CDR3 protein: CATSREGQLANYGYTF
CDR3 DNA: TGTGCCACCAGCAGAGAAGGACAGTTAGCTAACTATGGCTACACCTTC
D gene: NA
V gene: TRBV15
CDR3 length: 16
J gene: TRBJ1-2
clone size: NA

CDR3 protein: CASSEGSLAGYEQYF
CDR3 DNA: TGTGCCAGCAGTGAAGGATCACTAGCGGGTTACGAGCAGTACTTC
D gene: TRBD2
V gene: TRBV6-1
CDR3 length: 15
J gene: TRBJ2-7
clone size: NA

CDR3 protein: CASSIGVGLNYGYTF
CDR3 DNA: TGTGCCAGTAGTATAGGGGTCGGCCTGAACTATGGCTACACCTTC
D gene: NA
V gene: TRBV19
CDR3 length: 15
J gene: TRBJ1-2
clone size: NA

CDR3 protein: CASSFGGGATNEKLFF
CDR3 DNA: TGCGCCAGCAGCTTTGGAGGAGGGGCAACTAATGAAAAACTGTTTTTT
D gene: NA
V gene: TRBV5-1
CDR3 length: 16
J gene: TRBJ1-4
clone size: NA

CDR3 protein: CASSPGTGNSPLHF
CDR3 DNA: TGTGCCAGCAGCCCCGGGACAGGGAATTCACCCCTCCACTTT
D gene: TRBD1
V gene: TRBV5-6
CDR3 length: 14
J gene: TRBJ1-6
clone size: NA

CDR3 protein: CASRSGPRQYF
CDR3 DNA: TGTGCCAGCAGGTCGGGACCTCGACAGTACTTC
D gene: NA
V gene: TRBV12-3/TRBV12-4
CDR3 length: 11
J gene: TRBJ2-7
clone size: NA

CDR3 protein: CASSQGGASEKLFF
CDR3 DNA: TGTGCCAGCAGCCAAGGGGGCGCGAGTGAAAAACTGTTTTTT
D gene: TRBD1
V gene: TRBV28
CDR3 length: 14
J gene: TRBJ1-4
clone size: NA